This T cell receptor (beta chain) was captured in a study of cytomegalovirus exposure and HLA in healthy donors. It was with 60 Vbeta and 13 Jbeta primers that the PCR ran. Clones were read by immunoSEQ multiplex PCR, and TCRdb kept only the in-frame ones, dropping some. The sample carries more than 95,000 clones, 65% to 80% recorded once. This clone has just a few counts. What it recognizes is unknown. The V gene's germline CDR1 is KGHSH and CDR2 LQKENI. Trimming took 4 bases from V and 2 from J; bases not matched to a gene: 2. The CDR3 has 14 amino acids. Study results and limitations: In vitro, a few CMV-associated chains proved specific for CMV antigens. The study designated 150 to 200 TCR beta chains cytomegalovirus-associated. According to an earlier analysis, most TCR beta V segments yielded productive rearrangements about 87% or about 30% of the time.

This receptor was identified in a man aged 25 to 40 in good health and CMV-seronegative. The chain combines TRBV18 with TRBJ2-3; the match to TRBD2 covers 8 bases. Specimen: PBMCs. The CDR3 protein is CASSRGLDTDTQYF. Here the CDR3 DNA reads TGTGCCAGCTCACGGGGACTAGACACAGATACGCAGTATTTT. Full variable domain (missing parts from reference TRBV18 and TRBJ2-3): NAGVMQNPRHLVRRRGQEARLRCSPMKGHSHVYWYRQLPEEGLKFMVYLQKENIIDESGMPKERFSAEFPKEGPSILRIQQVVRGDSAAYFCASSRGLDTDTQYFGPGTRLTVL.